Listed below are T cell receptor beta chains from one sample, sequenced in a study of T cell changes during pregnancy in multiple sclerosis. Some clones are missing from TCRdb's copy, which holds only in-frame ones; the method was immunoSEQ multiplex PCR. This table has 85,000 to 95,000 clones, 91% appearing once. Sequenced here: peripheral blood, sampled after pregnancy. These receptors were obtained from a female donor in good health, enrolled as a control in a pregnancy study. CDR3s include the opening cysteine and the closing phenylalanine or tryptophan. A D gene is named only where the DNA matches it firmly.

d_gene	j_gene	v_gene	CDR3nt	CDR3aa
.	TRBJ2-7	TRBV11-2	TGTGCCAGCAACTCCGTTTGGGGAGCCTCCTACGAGCAGTACTTC	CASNSVWGASYEQYF
TRBD2	TRBJ2-1	TRBV6-6	TGTGCCAGCAGTTACCGGGGGGACCCCCCAAATGAGCAGTTCTTC	CASSYRGDPPNEQFF
TRBD2	TRBJ2-5	TRBV7-2	TGTGCCAGCAGCTTTTGGACTAGCAGAGAGACCCAGTACTTC	CASSFWTSRETQYF
TRBD2	TRBJ2-3	TRBV2	TGTGCCAGCAGTGTGACTAGCGGGGTGGGGTATTTT	CASSVTSGVGYF
.	TRBJ2-1	TRBV12-5	TGTGCTAGTGTCTTACAGGGTGGGAATGAGCAGTTCTTC	CASVLQGGNEQFF
TRBD1	TRBJ1-1	TRBV2	TGTGCCCGTAGACAGGGCTCAGGGACTGAAGCTTTCTTT	CARRQGSGTEAFF
.	TRBJ1-2	TRBV7-9	TGTGCCAGCAGCTTCGAGACAGATATCCGCGGGGGCTATGGCTACACCTTC	CASSFETDIRGGYGYTF
TRBD2	TRBJ2-1	TRBV4-3	TGCGCCAGCAGCCAAGGGCGGGGGGGGGTGGGCTCCTACAATGAGCAGTTCTTC	CASSQGRGGVGSYNEQFF
TRBD1	TRBJ1-2	TRBV5-4	TGTGCCAGCAGCCCCACGCAGGGGGCTTGGAACTATGGCTACACCTTC	CASSPTQGAWNYGYTF
TRBD1	TRBJ1-2	TRBV6-5	TGTGCCAGCAGTCCCTATGACAGGGGGTATGGCTACACCTTC	CASSPYDRGYGYTF
.	TRBJ2-5	TRBV9	TGTGCCAGCAGCGTAGTTGGGACTCCCGCTTCCCCCCAGTACTTC	CASSVVGTPASPQYF
.	TRBJ1-1	TRBV2	TGTGCCAGCAGTGACAGGGAGAACACTGAAGCTTTCTTT	CASSDRENTEAFF
TRBD2	TRBJ2-3	TRBV7-3	TGTGCCAGCAGCTTCCTTGGAGCGGGGGGCACAGATACGCAGTATTTT	CASSFLGAGGTDTQYF
TRBD1	TRBJ2-7	TRBV19	TGTGCCAGTAGCCAGGGTAGGGGACAGCTCAACGAGCAGTACTTC	CASSQGRGQLNEQYF
TRBD1	TRBJ2-2	TRBV4-2	TGTGCCAGCAGCCACGACGGGACAGGCGATGTCGGGGAGCTGTTTTTT	CASSHDGTGDVGELFF
.	TRBJ1-3	TRBV9	TGTGCCAGCAGGGGCTCGGCGTTCTCTGGAAACACCATATATTTT	CASRGSAFSGNTIYF